This paragraph reports one T cell receptor (beta chain). What it recognizes is unknown. The sample is drawn from a study of cytomegalovirus exposure and HLA in healthy donors. 13 Jbeta primers and 60 Vbeta primers were used for the PCR. The table came from immunoSEQ multiplex PCR; TCRdb's copy has only in-frame clones and leaves some out. Of 90,000 to 100,000 clones listed, approximately 76% are singletons. Findings of the study overall: TCR beta sequences reportedly predicted most subjects' HLA-A and HLA-B alleles accurately. Later, an analysis found that common viral pathogens appeared to be linked with several of the most significant clusters.

Healthy donors of bone marrow made up the group. V shed 1 base, J shed 5 bases, and the junction held 7 bases outside the gene matches. Germline CDR1 and CDR2: SGHKS and YYEKEE (reference sequence). This CDR3 comprises 16 residues. The clonotype comes from a woman aged 60 to 75 in good health and CMV-seropositive. The sample consisted of PBMCs. This chain joins TRBV5-5 and TRBJ2-7, with TRBD2 matching 12 bases. CDR3 sequence: CASSLSYRLAGDEQYF. CDR3 bases: TGTGCCAGCAGCTTGTCCTACCGACTAGCGGGAGACGAGCAGTACTTC.